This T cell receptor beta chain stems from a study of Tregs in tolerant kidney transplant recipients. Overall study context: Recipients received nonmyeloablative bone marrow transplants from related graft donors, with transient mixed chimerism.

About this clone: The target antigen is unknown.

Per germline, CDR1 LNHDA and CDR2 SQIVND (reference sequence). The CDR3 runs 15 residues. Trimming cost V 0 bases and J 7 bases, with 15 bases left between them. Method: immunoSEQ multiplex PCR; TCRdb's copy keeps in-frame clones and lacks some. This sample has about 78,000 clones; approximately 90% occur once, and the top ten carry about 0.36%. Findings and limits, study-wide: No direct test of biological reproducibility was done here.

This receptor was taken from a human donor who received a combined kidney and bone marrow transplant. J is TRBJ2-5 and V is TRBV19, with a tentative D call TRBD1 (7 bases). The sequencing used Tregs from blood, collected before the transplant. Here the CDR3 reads CASSIDRGTAGTQYF. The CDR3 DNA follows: TGTGCCAGTAGTATAGATCGGGGGACAGCGGGGACCCAGTACTTC.